The 4 T cell receptor beta chains reported below all come from one sample, sequenced in a study of blood T cells in healthy people across ages. The second PCR ran roughly 6 to 12 cycles with a sample-barcoded 5' primer and J-beta primers. MiXCR, run by TCRdb on the 5' RACE reads, gives a single entry per CDR3 protein. The repertoire has around 800,000 distinct CDR3 sequences, around a quarter of them found once; the top ten carry about 3%. The same data also went into a second study, on T cells of mothers and their children.

Material for sequencing was blood. The receptors come from a boy aged 10-17 years in good health.

There are a few counts of this clonotype. The J gene is TRBJ1-6, the V gene TRBV6-6; TRBD1 aligns across 9 bases. V dropped 6 bases and J dropped 13; count of bases not matched to a gene: 10. CDR3 size: 14 residues. CDR1 is MNHNY and CDR2 is SVGAGI in the germline V gene (reference sequence). Here the CDR3 DNA reads TGTGCCAGCAGCCAGGGACAGGGTAACAATCCCCTCCACTTT. This codes for CASSQGQGNNPLHF.

This clonotype has more than one count but fewer than ten. This chain links TRBV12-3 or TRBV12-4 with TRBJ2-5; D perhaps matches TRBD1 (5 bases). V shed 2 bases and J shed 1 base, with 8 bases lying between them. This CDR3 comprises 14 residues. The CDR3 coding sequence is TGTGCCAGCAGTTTATTGACAGCCCAAGAGACCCAGTACTTC. This gives the protein CASSLLTAQETQYF.

The chain carries TRBV10-3 and TRBJ2-5, with 11 bases lining up with TRBD1. The tail of the sequence fits TRBJ2-7 better, so the J call may be wrong. The CDR3 covers 15 residues. In germline, CDR1 is ENHRY, CDR2 SYGVKD. Written as DNA, the CDR3 is TGTGCCATCAGTGTGTCCGGGACAGGGGGCTACGAGCAGTACTTC. Translation: CAISVSGTGGYEQYF.

V and J are TRBV2 and TRBJ1-2; unclear D gene. This CDR3 comprises 11 residues. Germline V gene lookup returns CDR1 SNHLY and CDR2 FYNNEI. The V gene lost 6 bases and the J gene lost 5 bases, with 7 bases spanning the gap. CDR3 in DNA: TGTGCCAGCAGCGCGGAATATGGCTACACCTTC. Translating it yields CASSAEYGYTF.